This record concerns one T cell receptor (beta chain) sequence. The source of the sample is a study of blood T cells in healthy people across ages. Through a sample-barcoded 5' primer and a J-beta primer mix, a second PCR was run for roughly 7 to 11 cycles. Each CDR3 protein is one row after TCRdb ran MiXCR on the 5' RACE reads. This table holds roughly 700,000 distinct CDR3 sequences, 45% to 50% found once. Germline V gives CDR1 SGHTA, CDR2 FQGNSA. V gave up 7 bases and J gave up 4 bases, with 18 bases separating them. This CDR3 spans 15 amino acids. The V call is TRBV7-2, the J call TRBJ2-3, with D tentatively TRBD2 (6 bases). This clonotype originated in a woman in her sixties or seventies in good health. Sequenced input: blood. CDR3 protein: CASTSGRGKADTQYF. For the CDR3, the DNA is TGTGCCAGCACCTCTGGACGGGGGAAGGCAGATACGCAGTATTTT.